Given below is one TCR beta chain in context. This clonotype showed up just a few times. The clone's antigen remains unknown. No clone much larger than this one lies a single base away; base qualities are absent. Sequenced using an Illumina HiSeq 2500. Quantitative 5'-RACE with molecular barcodes was used to prepare TCR beta libraries. On the authors' methods: A new computational method based on a probabilistic model of VDJ rearrangement was used to identify disease-linked TCR variants. TCRdb trimmed public reads at Q25 via fastp, called clones via MiXCR and kept in-frame beta chains. Rows are combined by CDR3 protein, so each entry shows the most common genes and DNA. The V and J calls were determined by TCRdb, not by the authors. Here the sample has some 130,000 distinct CDR3 sequences; roughly an eighth occur a single time. The ten most abundant clones make up around 3% of the sample. The data were obtained in a study of CD8 T cells in ankylosing spondylitis (dated by TCRdb to about 2017). Study-level background: T cell receptor beta repertoires were profiled in healthy donors and ankylosing spondylitis patients so that disease-linked TCR variants could be found. In total, the full study cohort was made up of some 100 healthy donors and roughly 27 ankylosing spondylitis patients. Peripheral blood was sampled, and synovial fluid was also collected from ankylosing spondylitis patients. Here is what the overall study found, with its caveats: According to the report, matched synovial fluid samples from ankylosing spondylitis patients were significantly enriched for the disease-linked clones. Blood from ankylosing spondylitis patients appeared to be characterized by a TCR beta motif made up of eight highly homologous amino acid variants. Some of the motif variants had been reported before in the synovial fluid and blood of reactive arthritis patients, a finding that suggests common disease-initiation mechanisms. The disease-linked clones showed a CD8+ phenotype and occurred at relatively low frequencies in peripheral blood.

Including cysteine and phenylalanine, the CDR3 has 15 amino acids. Solely the CDR3 DNA is kept, with 45 bases framed from the first base. Ends trimmed: V by 5 bases, J by 9 bases; bases unmatched to a gene: 11. The germline V gene (reference sequence) specifies LGHDT as CDR1 and YNNKEL as CDR2. The chain joins TRBV3-1 to TRBJ2-3; TRBD2 agrees with 10 junctional bases. This receptor was taken from a female donor with ankylosing spondylitis or in good health (not recorded which). The sample consisted of blood, either unsorted or a sorted T cell fraction (not recorded which). In nucleotides, the sequence is TGTGCCAGCAGCGACCCCGGGACTAGCGTCCCCACGCAGTATTTT. Translation gives CASSDPGTSVPTQYF.